This is a list of T cell receptor beta chains from one sample in a study of a mutant IDH1 vaccine in newly diagnosed glioma. Repertoires were generated with immunoSEQ multiplex PCR, while TCRdb's copy carries only in-frame clones and drops some. The sample comprises tens of thousands of clones, about 81% of which are singletons, and 7.5% to 10% rests with the top ten. These receptors' targets are unknown. The sample consisted of PBMCs, taken from a glioma patient whose treatment included an IDH1 peptide vaccine. These receptors all come from a middle-aged woman with glioma. Some clones in this sample may be carry-over from other donors' samples. Each CDR3 is given with its conserved first and last residue. D genes are given only for firm matches. The size of a clone is reported for some rows only, either as once, few or many, or as a class for expanded clones.

clone size,J gene,D gene,V gene,CDR3 DNA,CDR3 protein
once,TRBJ1-6,TRBD1,TRBV10-1,TGCGCCAGCAAAGGACAGGGTGAAAATTCACCCCTCCACTTT,CASKGQGENSPLHF
NA,TRBJ1-5,NA,TRBV15,TGTGCCACCAGCAGAGATCCGGGGCAGCCCCAGCATTTT,CATSRDPGQPQHF
NA,TRBJ1-2,NA,TRBV19,TGTGCCAGTAGTATTGAGGGAGGGTATGGCTACACCTTC,CASSIEGGYGYTF
NA,TRBJ2-3,NA,TRBV30,TGTGCCTGGAGTGGTGTCCCCTTATTCACAGATACGCAGTATTTT,CAWSGVPLFTDTQYF
NA,TRBJ1-1,NA,TRBV29-1,TGCAGCGTGGATATGAACACTGAAGCTTTCTTT,CSVDMNTEAFF
NA,TRBJ2-7,NA,TRBV6-5,TGTGCCAGCACCGCGGTGGGCCGCTCCTACGAGCAGTACTTC,CASTAVGRSYEQYF
NA,TRBJ1-5,NA,TRBV5-6,TGTGCCAGCAGCTTGGAGGGAAGGGGCAATCAGCCCCAGCATTTT,CASSLEGRGNQPQHF
NA,TRBJ2-7,NA,TRBV30,TGTGCCTGGAGTGTTTCGGGGTGGGAGCAGTACTTC,CAWSVSGWEQYF
NA,TRBJ1-1,TRBD1,TRBV4-1,TGCGCCAGCAGCCAAGGACAGGGGGCTTTTGAAGCTTTCTTT,CASSQGQGAFEAFF
few,TRBJ1-2,TRBD1,TRBV2,TGTGCCAGCAGTTCGGACAGGGAATATGGCTACACCTTC,CASSSDREYGYTF
once,TRBJ2-3,NA,TRBV27,TGTGCCACCCGGGGTGGGGGGGCAATAGATACGCAGTATTTT,CATRGGGAIDTQYF
NA,TRBJ2-5,NA,TRBV14,TGTGCCAGCAGCCAAGTTGACTTCCGAGAGACCCAGTACTTC,CASSQVDFRETQYF
NA,TRBJ2-3,TRBD2,TRBV30,TGTGCCTGGGGACTAGCGGGGGTTGGGGATACGCAGTATTTT,CAWGLAGVGDTQYF
few,TRBJ1-2,NA,TRBV7-9,TGTGCCAGCAGCTTAGGACAGGAGCAGGGTGGCTACACCTTC,CASSLGQEQGGYTF
NA,TRBJ2-2,NA,TRBV6-5,TGTGCCAGCCAGGAGGGAAGTTACACCGGGGAGCTGTTTTTT,CASQEGSYTGELFF
once,TRBJ1-6,NA,TRBV6-4,TGTGCCAGCAGTGACAGGGATAATTCACCCCTCCACTTT,CASSDRDNSPLHF
NA,TRBJ2-7,TRBD1,TRBV7-9,TGTGCCAGCAGCTGGCCGGGACAGGGATCCTACGAGCAGTACTTC,CASSWPGQGSYEQYF
NA,TRBJ2-6,NA,TRBV4-2,TGTGCCAGCAGCCAAGATACGACCTCTGGGGCCAACGTCCTGACTTTC,CASSQDTTSGANVLTF
NA,TRBJ2-5,TRBD1,TRBV6-6,TGTGCCAGCAGCAAGGGACAGGGTAGAGGGACCCAGTACTTC,CASSKGQGRGTQYF
NA,TRBJ2-1,TRBD1,TRBV6-6,TGTGCCAGCAGACGTTCGGGACAGGGCGACTCTGAGCAGTTCTTC,CASRRSGQGDSEQFF
few,TRBJ1-5,NA,TRBV12-5,TGTGCTAGTGGTTTGGGAGGACTGGATCAGCCCCAGCATTTT,CASGLGGLDQPQHF
NA,TRBJ1-6,NA,TRBV29-1,TGCAGCGTTGCATTTACACCGGGAGGTTCACCCCTCCACTTT,CSVAFTPGGSPLHF
NA,TRBJ2-2,NA,TRBV10-1,TGCGCCAGCAGTGGTCGGACCGGGGCCGGCGGGGAGCTGTTTTTT,CASSGRTGAGGELFF
NA,TRBJ1-2,NA,TRBV13,TGTGCCAGCAGCTTTCGGGCGTGGGGGAACTATGGCTACACCTTC,CASSFRAWGNYGYTF
once,TRBJ2-7,TRBD1,TRBV5-4,TGTGCCAGCAGCCCTGGCAGGGGGTTTTCCTACGAGCAGTACTTC,CASSPGRGFSYEQYF
few,TRBJ2-1,NA,TRBV9,TGTGCCAGCAGCGTAGACGGGACTGACAATGAGCAGTTCTTC,CASSVDGTDNEQFF
NA,TRBJ1-1,NA,TRBV7-9,TGTGCCAGCAGCTTAGCGTTGCAGTCCGAAGCTTTCTTT,CASSLALQSEAFF
NA,TRBJ2-7,TRBD1,TRBV19,TGTGCCAGTGGGACAGGGCGAAGAGAGCAGTACTTC,CASGTGRREQYF
NA,TRBJ1-5,NA,TRBV5-1,TGCGCCAGCAGCTTGGGATCGGGGACCCTTGGCAATCAGCCCCAGCATTTT,CASSLGSGTLGNQPQHF
NA,TRBJ1-4,NA,TRBV2,TGTGCCAGCGGTGGGGGGGCCGACGAAAAACTGTTTTTT,CASGGGADEKLFF
NA,TRBJ1-4,TRBD1,TRBV19,TGTGCCAGTAGCACCCGGGACAGCCGACCCTTACAAGGGGAAAAACTGTTTTTT,CASSTRDSRPLQGEKLFF
NA,TRBJ1-4,NA,TRBV11-2,TGTGCCAGCAGCTTAGGGGCCAGACGGGAAAAACTGTTTTTT,CASSLGARREKLFF
NA,TRBJ1-3,NA,TRBV10-3,TGTGCCATCAACCCGGGGCAGGGCGCTTTCTCTGGAAACACCATATATTTT,CAINPGQGAFSGNTIYF
NA,TRBJ2-1,TRBD2,TRBV7-2,TGTGCCAGCAGCTTATTGGGAGGGTACAATGAGCAGTTCTTC,CASSLLGGYNEQFF
NA,TRBJ1-4,NA,TRBV5-6,TGTGCCAGCAGCCTGAAAGGGGAGGGTAATGAAAAACTGTTTTTT,CASSLKGEGNEKLFF
NA,TRBJ1-5,NA,TRBV6-4,TGTGCCAGCATAGTAAATCAGCCCCAGCATTTT,CASIVNQPQHF
NA,TRBJ2-3,NA,TRBV5-3,TGTGCCAGAAGCTTTGACTCGATCACAGATACGCAGTATTTT,CARSFDSITDTQYF
NA,TRBJ1-6,NA,TRBV4-1,TGCGCCAGCAGCCAAGGGATCCGTGGGGCACCCCTCCACTTT,CASSQGIRGAPLHF
few,TRBJ2-7,TRBD1,TRBV7-8,TGTGCCAGCAGCTCCCCGGGCAGGGGGACCTCCTACGAGCAGTACTTC,CASSSPGRGTSYEQYF
few,TRBJ2-5,TRBD2,TRBV5-4,TGTGCCAGCAGCCCCGGGACTAGCGAAGAGACCCAGTACTTC,CASSPGTSEETQYF